The 32 T cell receptor beta chains presented below share a single source sample, sequenced in a study of blood T cell repertoires in COVID-19. Only in-frame clones appear in the TCRdb table, and some are missing; sequencing was by immunoSEQ multiplex PCR. The sample has about 250,000 clones, 84% seen once. Sequenced material: peripheral blood. These receptors were taken from a man aged 45 to 65 with acute or convalescent COVID-19.

Concerning this clone: Other DNA sequences within the sample encode an identical CDR3. The V call is TRBV3-1 (or the pseudogene TRBV3-2), the J call TRBJ1-2, with D possibly TRBD1 on 5 matching bases. V was clipped by 2 bases and J by 4 bases, with 8 bases between them. Germline loops: CDR1 LGHDT, CDR2 YNNKEL (reference sequence). CDR3 size: 13 residues. The CDR3 spells CASSQQGSYGYTF. Here the CDR3 DNA reads TGTGCCAGCAGCCAACAGGGAAGCTATGGCTACACCTTC.

The chain couples TRBV7-8 to TRBJ1-1; 7 nucleotides match TRBD1. The CDR3 runs 15 residues. The germline V gene has CDR1 SGHVS and CDR2 FQNEAQ. After removal of 1 base from V and 10 bases from J, the junction contained 12 bases not matched to a gene. The CDR3 reads CASSLDATGNDGAFF. The DNA for the CDR3 is TGTGCCAGCAGCTTAGATGCGACAGGGAACGACGGAGCTTTCTTT.

The chain joins TRBV21-1 to TRBJ2-7; the D segment call TRBD2 is taken from the table without a DNA check. TRBV21-1 is designated a pseudogene. This CDR3 has 16 residues. For the CDR3, the DNA is TGTGCCAGCAGCAAAGCTTCCGCTAGCGTGTCCTACGAGCAGTACTTC. Translating it yields CASSKASASVSYEQYF.

The table lists this clone with a count of one. This chain joins TRBV4-1 and TRBJ1-1, with a possible D match to TRBD1 (5 bases). The CDR3 sequence is 15 residues long. V dropped 2 bases and J dropped 4 bases, with 14 bases sitting between them. Germline CDR1 reads MGHRA; CDR2 reads YSYEKL. The chain's CDR3 is CASSQPTTGVTEAFF. CDR3 DNA: TGCGCCAGCAGCCAACCTACGACGGGGGTCACTGAAGCTTTCTTT.

The genes are TRBV12-2 and TRBJ2-7; TRBD2 is taken as the D call from the table, unchecked against the DNA. TRBV12-2 represents a pseudogene. This CDR3 is 15 amino acids long. The chain's CDR3 is CASRPPGLGGYEQYF. The CDR3 DNA sequence: TGTGCAAGTCGTCCTCCCGGTTTGGGGGGCTACGAGCAGTACTTC.

This clone was observed a single time. The chain combines TRBV5-1 with TRBJ1-3; weak D call: TRBD1 (5 bases). Trimming pared 4 bases from V and 0 bases from J, leaving 11 bases between. The germline CDR1 and CDR2 sequences are SGHRS and YFSETQ. The CDR3 is made up of 15 amino acids. In DNA form, the CDR3 reads TGCGCCAGCAGCACAGGTCCCAGCTCTGGAAACACCATATATTTT. It encodes CASSTGPSSGNTIYF.

This sequence joins TRBV27 and TRBJ2-3; 11 bases are shared with TRBD1. After removal of 4 bases from V and 9 bases from J, the junction contained 6 bases not matched to a gene. The CDR3 is 14 amino acids. The germline gives CDR1 MNHEY, CDR2 SMNVEV (reference sequence). CDR3 residues: CASSWGQGEGTQYF. In DNA, the CDR3 is TGTGCCAGCAGTTGGGGACAGGGGGAGGGCACGCAGTATTTT.

This rearrangement joins TRBV2 to TRBJ1-5; D may be TRBD1 (6 bases). The CDR3 totals 15 residues. Germline loops: CDR1 SNHLY, CDR2 FYNNEI. Trimming removed 6 bases at V and 3 bases at J, with 15 bases between. In DNA form, the CDR3 reads TGTGCCAGCAGGTCCAGAGGGACACTCAATCAGCCCCAGCATTTT. Residues: CASRSRGTLNQPQHF.

The chain links TRBV10-2 to TRBJ2-7; TRBD2 aligns across 13 bases. CDR1 is WSHSY, CDR2 SAAADI, per germline. The CDR3 is made up of 14 amino acids. Trimming took 6 bases from V and 12 from J; bases not matched to a gene: 11. For the CDR3, the DNA is TGCGCCAGCAGCACCGGGACTAGCGGGGAAAGACTGTACTTC. Its translation is CASSTGTSGERLYF.

The chain has TRBV4-1 and TRBJ2-7, with a weak D call TRBD2 (6 bases). Trimming pared 5 bases from V and 7 bases from J, leaving 21 bases between. Germline-derived CDR1 and CDR2 are MGHRA and YSYEKL. The CDR3 spans 15 residues. As DNA, the CDR3 is TGCGCCAGCAGCTTCCAACCGGGGGTACGGGATGAGCAGTACTTC. Translation gives CASSFQPGVRDEQYF.

The chain couples TRBV6-5 to TRBJ1-4; a weak D match, TRBD1 (6 bases). The CDR3 is 15 residues long. The V gene's germline CDR1 is MNHEY and CDR2 SVGAGI. V gave up 10 bases and J gave up 7 bases, with 22 bases separating them. DNA for the CDR3: TGTGCCACTCGGAGGGGGGGCGGATTCGGTGAAAAACTGTTTTTT. Protein sequence: CATRRGGGFGEKLFF.

The count of this clone is one. The V call is TRBV10-3, the J call TRBJ2-3; D might be TRBD1 (5 bases). Germline V gives CDR1 ENHRY, CDR2 SYGVKD. Trimming pared 0 bases from V and 2 bases from J, leaving 15 bases between. This CDR3 has 17 amino acids. The CDR3 region is CAISESSTRGNTDTQYF. CDR3 bases: TGTGCCATCAGTGAGTCGTCAACAAGGGGTAACACAGATACGCAGTATTTT.

The chain couples TRBV2 to TRBJ2-7, with 10 bases lining up with TRBD2. The CDR3 is 15 amino acids. With 2 bases clipped from V and 7 bases from J, the junction kept 8 bases outside the gene matches. CDR1 and CDR2 (germline): SNHLY, FYNNEI. The CDR3 spells CASSERASGSIEQYF. The CDR3 DNA reads TGTGCCAGCAGTGAAAGGGCTAGCGGGAGTATTGAGCAGTACTTC. Full variable domain (rest looked up from reference TRBV2 and TRBJ2-7): EPEVTQTPSHQVTQMGQEVILRCVPISNHLYFYWYRQILGQKVEFLVSFYNNEISEKSEIFDDQFSVERPDGSNFTLKIRSTKLEDSAMYFCASSERASGSIEQYFGPGTRLTVT.

The chain carries TRBV5-5 and TRBJ1-3; tentatively, D is TRBD1 (5 bases). This CDR3 has 16 residues. Trimming took off 4 bases at V and 3 bases at J, with 17 bases between the two ends. CDR1 is SGHKS, CDR2 YYEKEE, per germline (reference sequence). The DNA of the CDR3 is TGTGCCAGCAGCACCCTCGGGGGGGTCGGTGGAAACACCATATATTTT. Translated, it gives CASSTLGGVGGNTIYF.

The chain uses TRBV11-3 and TRBJ2-3; 10 bases map to TRBD2. Germline V lookup: CDR1 SGHNT, CDR2 YENEEA. V shed 7 bases, J shed 1 base, and the junction held 2 bases outside the gene matches. CDR3 size: 14 residues. CDR3 protein: CASTLAGGTDTQYF. Written as DNA, the CDR3 is TGTGCCAGCACCCTAGCGGGGGGCACAGATACGCAGTATTTT.

This clone showed up just a few times. J is TRBJ2-7 and V is TRBV27, with D unclear. CDR3 length: 14 residues. Trimming took 3 bases from V and 3 from J, leaving 12 bases between them. Germline values: CDR1 MNHEY, CDR2 SMNVEV (reference sequence). The CDR3 loop is CASSFRRTHYEQYF. CDR3 nucleotides: TGTGCCAGCAGTTTTAGGAGAACACACTACGAGCAGTACTTC.

V is TRBV3-1 (or the pseudogene TRBV3-2) and J is TRBJ1-6; TRBD1 matches 7 bases. Germline values: CDR1 LGHDT, CDR2 YNNKEL (reference sequence). The CDR3 loop spans 13 amino acids. Trimming took 8 bases from V and 4 from J; bases not matched to a gene: 2. CDR3 DNA: TGTGCCAGCGGGACAGAGTATAATTCACCCCTCCACTTT. It specifies CASGTEYNSPLHF.

The chain carries TRBV3-1 (or the pseudogene TRBV3-2) and TRBJ1-2; D is ambiguous. Trimming removed 3 bases at V and 2 bases at J, with 7 bases between. The CDR3 is 13 amino acids. In germline, CDR1 is LGHDT, CDR2 YNNKEL (reference sequence). The CDR3 nucleotides are TGTGCCAGCAGCCATACATCCAACTATGGCTACACCTTC. It is translated as CASSHTSNYGYTF.

The rearrangement uses TRBV5-4 and TRBJ2-2; D perhaps matches TRBD2 (6 bases). The CDR3 spans 16 residues. The germline V gene has CDR1 SGHNT and CDR2 YYREEE (reference sequence). V was shortened by 0 bases and J by 0 bases, with 9 bases between the two germline ends. The CDR3 DNA reads TGTGCCAGCAGCTTGGTTCGCGGGGCGAACACCGGGGAGCTGTTTTTT. Residues: CASSLVRGANTGELFF.

This clone has just one count. The genes are TRBV9 and TRBJ1-2; 11 bases are a match to TRBD1. The CDR3 runs 15 residues. Germline-derived CDR1 and CDR2 are SGDLS and YYNGEE. With V trimmed by 0 bases and J by 7 bases, 5 bases remained unmatched. The CDR3 sequence: CASSVVGQGDAGYTF. In DNA, the CDR3 is TGTGCCAGCAGCGTAGTGGGACAGGGGGACGCTGGCTACACCTTC. The full variable domain, completed using reference TRBV9 and TRBJ1-2, is DSGVTQTPKHLITATGQRVTLRCSPRSGDLSVYWYQQSLDQGLQFLIQYYNGEERAKGNILERFSAQQFPDLHSELNLSSLELGDSALYFCASSVVGQGDAGYTFGSGTRLTVV.

This clone was seen once. The rearrangement links TRBV7-3 to TRBJ2-1; D is perhaps TRBD2 (5 bases). The V end lost 5 bases, the J end lost 7 bases, and 15 bases lay between the germline ends. Germline CDR1 SGHTA, CDR2 FQGTGA. The CDR3 totals 14 residues. In DNA, the CDR3 is TGTGCCAGCAGCCCCCGCCCGGGGAGTAATGAGCAGTTCTTC. It yields the protein CASSPRPGSNEQFF.

CDR3 sequence (DNA): TGCGCCAGCAGCCACACAGGGGCTCTGAATGAAAAACTGTTTTTT. The encoded protein is CASSHTGALNEKLFF. V is TRBV5-1 and J is TRBJ1-4; 7 bases match TRBD1. Germline CDR1 reads SGHRS; CDR2 reads YFSETQ. CDR3 length equals 15 residues. V was clipped by 4 bases and J by 5 bases; unmatched bases: 8. Drawing the rest from reference TRBV5-1 and TRBJ1-4, the complete variable domain is KAGVTQTPRYLIKTRGQQVTLSCSPISGHRSVSWYQQTPGQGLQFLFEYFSETQRNKGNFPGRFSGRQFSNSRSEMNVSTLELGDSALYLCASSHTGALNEKLFFGSGTQLSVL.

The CDR3 region has the DNA TGTGCCAGCAGCTTGAGCCATTCGTTGGACACCATATATTTT. Residues: CASSLSHSLDTIYF. The chain links TRBV7-2 to TRBJ1-3; D is unresolved. Germline lookup yields CDR1 SGHTA and CDR2 FQGNSA. V dropped 3 bases and J dropped 8 bases, with 14 bases sitting between them. The length of the CDR3 is 14 residues.

The chain employs TRBV18 and TRBJ1-4; the D gene is possibly TRBD1 (5 bases). V lost 5 bases and J 8 bases, leaving 15 bases between the germline ends. CDR1 is KGHSH, CDR2 LQKENI, per germline. The CDR3 has 14 amino acids. CDR3 protein: CASSSDQGKEKLFF. The CDR3 DNA reads as TGTGCCAGCTCATCTGACCAGGGAAAGGAAAAACTGTTTTTT.

The chain is built from TRBV19 and TRBJ2-3; TRBD2 might be the D (5 bases). This CDR3 comprises 13 residues. Trimming took off 5 bases at V and 10 bases at J, with 16 bases between the two ends. Germline loops: CDR1 LNHDA, CDR2 SQIVND (reference sequence). For the CDR3, the DNA is TGTGCCAGTAGTTTCTCTAGCCCTGTGGCGCAGTATTTT. Protein sequence: CASSFSSPVAQYF.

V gene TRBV9 combines with J gene TRBJ1-1; 7 bases are shared with TRBD1. With V trimmed by 3 bases and J by 8 bases, 4 bases remained unmatched. The CDR3 loop spans 12 amino acids. Germline values: CDR1 SGDLS, CDR2 YYNGEE. The CDR3 loop reads CASSDSTGEAFF. The CDR3 DNA is TGTGCCAGCAGCGACTCGACAGGGGAAGCTTTCTTT.

This clone was recorded once. V and J are TRBV5-1 and TRBJ2-3; 7 nucleotides line up with TRBD1. Germline-derived CDR1 and CDR2 are SGHRS and YFSETQ. The CDR3 consists of 18 residues. V was clipped by 0 bases and J by 4 bases; unmatched bases: 14. Written as DNA, the CDR3 is TGCGCCAGCAGCTTGGATCGACAGGGCCGGATGGGACCAGATACGCAGTATTTT. As protein: CASSLDRQGRMGPDTQYF.

A single count supports this clone. The gene calls are TRBV6-1 and TRBJ2-7, with 12 bases aligning to TRBD2. Germline V gives CDR1 MNHNS, CDR2 SASEGT. V lost 4 bases and J lost 2; bases outside the gene matches: 15. The CDR3 sequence is 19 residues long. The CDR3 DNA reads as TGTGCCAGCAGTGTCCTTCGGGCTAGCGGGAGGGTTACCACCTACGAGCAGTACTTC. This translates into CASSVLRASGRVTTYEQYF.

The genes are TRBV14 and TRBJ1-1; D unresolved. Per germline, CDR1 SGHDN and CDR2 FVKESK. The CDR3 sequence is 13 residues long. V shed 1 base and J shed 2 bases, with 5 bases lying between them. The CDR3 loop is CASSQAHNTEAFF. CDR3 DNA sequence: TGTGCCAGCAGCCAAGCCCATAACACTGAAGCTTTCTTT.

V gene TRBV19 combines with J gene TRBJ2-1, with 13 bases aligning to TRBD2. Trimming removed 4 bases from V and 7 bases from J; junction bases left unmatched: 4. This CDR3 has 15 amino acids. Looked up from germline, CDR1 is LNHDA and CDR2 is SQIVND (reference sequence). CDR3 DNA: TGTGCCAGTAGTAGAGGGACTAGCGGGATTAATGAGCAGTTCTTC. Its protein is CASSRGTSGINEQFF.

The sample holds a few counts of this clone. The rearrangement uses TRBV19 and TRBJ2-3, with 8 bases lining up with TRBD2. V gave up 5 bases and J gave up 6 bases; unmatched junction bases: 7. Germline values: CDR1 LNHDA, CDR2 SQIVND (reference sequence). The CDR3 covers 14 residues. CDR3 loop: CASSPLAELDTQYF. The CDR3 nucleotides are TGTGCCAGTAGTCCACTAGCGGAGCTGGATACGCAGTATTTT.

The chain recombines TRBV7-2 with TRBJ2-3; D not resolved. Looked up from germline, CDR1 is SGHTA and CDR2 is FQGNSA. The CDR3 runs to 19 residues. V was pared by 5 bases and J by 2 bases, with 26 bases between. CDR3 amino acids: CASSAYWVASTSLTDTQYF. CDR3 bases: TGTGCCAGCAGCGCCTACTGGGTAGCAAGCACCTCCCTCACAGATACGCAGTATTTT.